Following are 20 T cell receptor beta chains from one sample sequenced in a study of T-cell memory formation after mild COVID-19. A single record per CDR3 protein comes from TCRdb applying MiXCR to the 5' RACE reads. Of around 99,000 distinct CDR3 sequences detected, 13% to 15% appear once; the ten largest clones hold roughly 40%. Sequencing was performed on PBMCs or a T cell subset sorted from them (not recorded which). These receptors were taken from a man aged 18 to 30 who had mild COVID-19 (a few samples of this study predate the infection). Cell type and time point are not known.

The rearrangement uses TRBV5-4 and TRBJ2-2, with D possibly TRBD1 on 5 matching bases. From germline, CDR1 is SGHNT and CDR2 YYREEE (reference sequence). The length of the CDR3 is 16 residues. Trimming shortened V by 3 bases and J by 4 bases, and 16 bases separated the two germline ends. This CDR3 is CASSSIFRRGTGELFF. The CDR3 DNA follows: TGTGCCAGCAGCTCGATTTTTAGAAGGGGCACCGGGGAGCTGTTTTTT.

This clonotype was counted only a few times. For the CDR3, the DNA is TGTGCCAGCAGTTCACAGGGCGCCGACTACGAGCAGTACTTC. Its translation: CASSSQGADYEQYF. The chain is built from TRBV5-5 and TRBJ2-7; D is possibly TRBD1 (6 bases). This CDR3 has 14 residues. Germline-derived CDR1 and CDR2 are SGHKS and YYEKEE (reference sequence). V gave up 5 bases and J gave up 3 bases, with 15 bases separating them.

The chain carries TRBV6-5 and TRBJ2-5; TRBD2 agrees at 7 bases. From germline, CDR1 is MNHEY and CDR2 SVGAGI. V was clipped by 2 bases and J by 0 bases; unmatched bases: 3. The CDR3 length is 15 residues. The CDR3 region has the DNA TGTGCCAGCAGTTACACACTAGCGTACCAAGAGACCCAGTACTTC. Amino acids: CASSYTLAYQETQYF.

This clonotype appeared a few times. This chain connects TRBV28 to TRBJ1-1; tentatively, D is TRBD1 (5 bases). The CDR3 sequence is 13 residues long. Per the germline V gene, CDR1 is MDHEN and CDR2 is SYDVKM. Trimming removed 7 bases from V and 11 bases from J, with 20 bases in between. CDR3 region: CASNLARGVGAFF. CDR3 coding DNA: TGTGCCAGCAACCTGGCCCGGGGGGTCGGGGCTTTCTTT.

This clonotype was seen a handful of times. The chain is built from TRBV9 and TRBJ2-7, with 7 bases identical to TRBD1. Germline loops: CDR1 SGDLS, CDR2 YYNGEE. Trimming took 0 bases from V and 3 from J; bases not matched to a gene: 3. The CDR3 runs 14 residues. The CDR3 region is CASSVVGDSYEQYF. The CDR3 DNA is TGTGCCAGCAGCGTAGTTGGGGACAGCTACGAGCAGTACTTC.

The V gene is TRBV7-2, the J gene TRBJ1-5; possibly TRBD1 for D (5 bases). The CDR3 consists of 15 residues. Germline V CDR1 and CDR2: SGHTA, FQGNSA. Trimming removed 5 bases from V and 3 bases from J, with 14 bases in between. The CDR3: CASSVAAGPNQPQHF. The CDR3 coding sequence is TGTGCCAGCAGCGTCGCGGCAGGGCCCAATCAGCCCCAGCATTTT.

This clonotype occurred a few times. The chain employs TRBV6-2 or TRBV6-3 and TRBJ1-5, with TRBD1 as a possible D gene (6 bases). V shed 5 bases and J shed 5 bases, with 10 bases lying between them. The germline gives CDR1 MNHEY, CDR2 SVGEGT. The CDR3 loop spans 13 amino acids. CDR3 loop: CASSTNRDQPQHF. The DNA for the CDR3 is TGTGCCAGCAGTACCAACAGGGATCAGCCCCAGCATTTT.

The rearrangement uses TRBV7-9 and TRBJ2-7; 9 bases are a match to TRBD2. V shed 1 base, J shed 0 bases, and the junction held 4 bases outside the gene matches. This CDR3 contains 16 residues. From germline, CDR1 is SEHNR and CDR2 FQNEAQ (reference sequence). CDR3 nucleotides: TGTGCCAGCAGCTTAGTCGTTAGCGGGAGCTCCTACGAGCAGTACTTC. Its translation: CASSLVVSGSSYEQYF.

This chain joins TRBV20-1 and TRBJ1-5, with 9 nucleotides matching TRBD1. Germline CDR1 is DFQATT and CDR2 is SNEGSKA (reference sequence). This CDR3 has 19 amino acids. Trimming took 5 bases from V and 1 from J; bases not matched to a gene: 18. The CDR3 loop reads CSAEGPDRGSGRSNQPQHF. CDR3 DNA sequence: TGCAGTGCTGAAGGCCCGGACAGGGGAAGTGGACGGAGCAATCAGCCCCAGCATTTT.

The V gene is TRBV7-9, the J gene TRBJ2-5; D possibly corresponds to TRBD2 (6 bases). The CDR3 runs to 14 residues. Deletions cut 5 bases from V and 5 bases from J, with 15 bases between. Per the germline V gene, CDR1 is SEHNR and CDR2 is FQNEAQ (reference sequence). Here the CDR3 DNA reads TGTGCCAGCAGCCGACGAAGGGCGGGGGAGACCCAGTACTTC. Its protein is CASSRRRAGETQYF. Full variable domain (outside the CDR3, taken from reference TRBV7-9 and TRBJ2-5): DTGVSQNPRHKITKRGQNVTFRCDPISEHNRLYWYRQTLGQGPEFLTYFQNEAQLEKSRLLSDRFSAERPKGSFSTLEIQRTEQGDSAMYLCASSRRRAGETQYFGPGTRLLVL.

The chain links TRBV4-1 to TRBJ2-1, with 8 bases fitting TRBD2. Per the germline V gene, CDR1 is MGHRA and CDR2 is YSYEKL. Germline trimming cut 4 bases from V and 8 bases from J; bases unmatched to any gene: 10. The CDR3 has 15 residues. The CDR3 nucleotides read TGCGCCAGCAGCCTAGTAGCGGGGCAGTGGGATGAGCAGTTCTTC. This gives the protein CASSLVAGQWDEQFF.

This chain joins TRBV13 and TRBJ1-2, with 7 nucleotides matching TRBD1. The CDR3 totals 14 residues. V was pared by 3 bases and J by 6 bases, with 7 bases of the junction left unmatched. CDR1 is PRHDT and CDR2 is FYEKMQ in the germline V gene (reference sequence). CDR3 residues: CASSLRGGKHGYTF. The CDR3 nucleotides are TGTGCCAGCAGCTTGCGAGGGGGCAAGCATGGCTACACCTTC.

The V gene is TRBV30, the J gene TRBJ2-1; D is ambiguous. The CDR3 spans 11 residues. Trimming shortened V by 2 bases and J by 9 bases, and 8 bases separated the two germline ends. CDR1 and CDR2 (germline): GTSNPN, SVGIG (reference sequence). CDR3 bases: TGTGCCTGGAGTTATGGGGTTGAGCAGTTCTTC. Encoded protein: CAWSYGVEQFF.

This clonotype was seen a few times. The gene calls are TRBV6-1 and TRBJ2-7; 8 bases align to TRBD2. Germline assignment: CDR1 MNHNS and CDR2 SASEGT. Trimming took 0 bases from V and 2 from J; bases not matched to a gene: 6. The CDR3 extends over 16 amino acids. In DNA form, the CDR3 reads TGTGCCAGCAGTGAAGCGCGGGGGGCCGGCCCCTACGAGCAGTACGTC. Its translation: CASSEARGAGPYEQYV.

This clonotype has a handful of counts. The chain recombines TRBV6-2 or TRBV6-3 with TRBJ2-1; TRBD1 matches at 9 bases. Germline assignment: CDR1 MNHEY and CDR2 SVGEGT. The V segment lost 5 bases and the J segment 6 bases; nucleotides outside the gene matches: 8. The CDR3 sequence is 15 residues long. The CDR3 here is CASSRSPGQGNEQFF. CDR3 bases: TGTGCCAGCAGTCGAAGTCCGGGACAGGGCAATGAGCAGTTCTTC.

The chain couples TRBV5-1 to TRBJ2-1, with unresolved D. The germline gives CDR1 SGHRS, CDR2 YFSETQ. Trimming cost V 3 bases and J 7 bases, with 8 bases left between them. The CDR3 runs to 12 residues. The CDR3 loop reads CASSYSFNEQFF. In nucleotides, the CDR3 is TGCGCCAGCAGCTATAGCTTTAATGAGCAGTTCTTC.

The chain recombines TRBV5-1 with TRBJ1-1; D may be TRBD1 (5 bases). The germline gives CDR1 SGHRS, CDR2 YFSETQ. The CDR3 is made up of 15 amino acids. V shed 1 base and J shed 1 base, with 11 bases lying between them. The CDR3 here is CASSLSLGGNTEAFF. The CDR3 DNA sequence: TGCGCCAGCAGCTTGTCCCTTGGGGGGAACACTGAAGCTTTCTTT. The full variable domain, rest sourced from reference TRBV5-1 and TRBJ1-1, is KAGVTQTPRYLIKTRGQQVTLSCSPISGHRSVSWYQQTPGQGLQFLFEYFSETQRNKGNFPGRFSGRQFSNSRSEMNVSTLELGDSALYLCASSLSLGGNTEAFFGQGTRLTVV.

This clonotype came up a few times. In nucleotides, the CDR3 is TGTGCCAGTGGGTCGAGGGTCCTGTTTCAGCCCCAGCATTTT. It yields the protein CASGSRVLFQPQHF. The chain couples TRBV6-6 to TRBJ1-5, with D hard to call. Trimming pared 9 bases from V and 6 bases from J, leaving 18 bases between. The CDR3 sequence is 14 residues long. From germline, CDR1 is MNHNY and CDR2 SVGAGI (reference sequence).

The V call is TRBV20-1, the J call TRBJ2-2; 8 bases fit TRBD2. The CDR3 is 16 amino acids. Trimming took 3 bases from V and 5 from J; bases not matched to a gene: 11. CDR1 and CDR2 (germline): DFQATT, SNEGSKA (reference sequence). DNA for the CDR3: TGCAGTGCTAGCTTAGCGGGGAGGGGGGCAACCGGGGAGCTGTTTTTT. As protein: CSASLAGRGATGELFF.

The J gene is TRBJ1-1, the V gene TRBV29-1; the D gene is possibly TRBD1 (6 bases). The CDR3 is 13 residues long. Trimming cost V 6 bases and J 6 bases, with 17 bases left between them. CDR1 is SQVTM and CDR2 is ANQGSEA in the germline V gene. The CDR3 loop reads CSVEGGNDAEAFF. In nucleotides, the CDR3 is TGCAGCGTCGAGGGGGGAAATGATGCTGAAGCTTTCTTT.